The present entry profiles one T cell receptor beta chain with its context. The entry originates in a study of immune characterization of retroperitoneal liposarcoma. TCRdb re-called the PCR reads with MiXCR, one entry per CDR3 protein. The data show about 9,500 distinct CDR3 sequences, about 27% seen once. J was trimmed by 5 bases and V by 8 bases; bases with no gene match: 5. Germline CDR1 reads KGHSH; CDR2 reads LQKENI. The CDR3 sequence is 12 residues long. The specimen sequenced was tumor tissue. The chain recombines TRBV18 with TRBJ1-1; 7 bases map to TRBD1. This sequence was found in a male donor with retroperitoneal liposarcoma. CDR3 sequence: CASGRDSTEAFF. CDR3 coding DNA: TGTGCCAGCGGGAGGGACAGTACTGAAGCTTTCTTT.